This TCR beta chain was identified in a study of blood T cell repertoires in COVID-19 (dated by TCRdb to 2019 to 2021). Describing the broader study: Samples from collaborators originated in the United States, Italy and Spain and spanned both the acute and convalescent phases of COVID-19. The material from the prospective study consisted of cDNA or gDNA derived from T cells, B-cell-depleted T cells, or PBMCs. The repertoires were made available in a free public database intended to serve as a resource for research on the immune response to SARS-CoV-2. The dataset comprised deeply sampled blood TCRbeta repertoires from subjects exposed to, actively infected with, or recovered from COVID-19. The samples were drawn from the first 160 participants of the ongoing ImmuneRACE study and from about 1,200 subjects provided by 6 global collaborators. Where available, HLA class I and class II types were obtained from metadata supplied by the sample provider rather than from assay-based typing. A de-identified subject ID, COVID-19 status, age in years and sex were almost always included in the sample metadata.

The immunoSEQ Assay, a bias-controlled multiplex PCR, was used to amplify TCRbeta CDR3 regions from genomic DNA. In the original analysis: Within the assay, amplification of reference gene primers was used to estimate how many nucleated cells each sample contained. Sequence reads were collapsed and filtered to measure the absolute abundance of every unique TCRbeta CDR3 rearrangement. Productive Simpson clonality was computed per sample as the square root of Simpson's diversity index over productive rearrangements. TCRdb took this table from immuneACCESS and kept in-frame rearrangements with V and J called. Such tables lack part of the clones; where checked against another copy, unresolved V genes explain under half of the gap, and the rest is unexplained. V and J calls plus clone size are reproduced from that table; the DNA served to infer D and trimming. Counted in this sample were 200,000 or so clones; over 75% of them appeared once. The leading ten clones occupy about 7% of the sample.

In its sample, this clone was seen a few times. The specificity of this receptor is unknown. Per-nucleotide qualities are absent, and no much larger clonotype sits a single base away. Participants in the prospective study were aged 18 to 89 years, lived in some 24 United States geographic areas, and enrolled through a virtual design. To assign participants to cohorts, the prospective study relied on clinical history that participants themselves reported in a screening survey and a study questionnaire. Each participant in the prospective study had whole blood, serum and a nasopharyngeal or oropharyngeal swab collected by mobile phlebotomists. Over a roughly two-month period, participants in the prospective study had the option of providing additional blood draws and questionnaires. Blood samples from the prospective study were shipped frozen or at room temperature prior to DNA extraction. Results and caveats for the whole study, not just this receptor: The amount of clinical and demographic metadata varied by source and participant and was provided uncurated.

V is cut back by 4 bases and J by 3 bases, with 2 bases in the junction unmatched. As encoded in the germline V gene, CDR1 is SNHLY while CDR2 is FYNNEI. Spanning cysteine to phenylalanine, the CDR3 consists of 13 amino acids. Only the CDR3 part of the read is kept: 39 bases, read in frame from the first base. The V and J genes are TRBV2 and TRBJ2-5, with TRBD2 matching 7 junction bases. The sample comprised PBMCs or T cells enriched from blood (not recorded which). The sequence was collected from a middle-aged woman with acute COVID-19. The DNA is TGTGCCAGCAGTGGTGGGGGGGAAGAGACCCAGTACTTC. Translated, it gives CASSGGGEETQYF.